This T cell receptor (beta chain) was sequenced during a study of blood T cells in healthy people across ages. Overall study: Through template switching, about one barcoded beta molecule was captured per two T cells, as measured in model experiments.

The study's findings and limits: Donor CMV status, an unknown factor, possibly confounded changes in expanded clonotypes.

In the case of this clonotype: Its antigen is currently unknown.

The authors ran a second PCR of about 6 to 12 cycles using a sample-barcoded 5' primer and a J-beta primer mix. TCRdb reprocessed the 5' RACE reads with MiXCR, giving one entry per CDR3 protein. The data show fewer than 900,000 distinct CDR3 sequences, about 40% seen once. The TCR comes from a woman aged 55-70 years in good health. The sequenced material came from blood.

This chain's CDR3 is CASSQGLAGVDTDTQYF. The CDR3 DNA follows: TGTGCCAGCAGCCAAGGGCTAGCGGGGGTCGACACAGATACGCAGTATTTT. This chain connects TRBV4-2 to TRBJ2-3; TRBD2 aligns across 10 bases. The CDR3 spans 17 residues. V trimming: 1 base; J trimming: 2 bases; junction bases outside the gene matches: 6. The germline CDR1 and CDR2 sequences are LGHNA and YNFKEQ.